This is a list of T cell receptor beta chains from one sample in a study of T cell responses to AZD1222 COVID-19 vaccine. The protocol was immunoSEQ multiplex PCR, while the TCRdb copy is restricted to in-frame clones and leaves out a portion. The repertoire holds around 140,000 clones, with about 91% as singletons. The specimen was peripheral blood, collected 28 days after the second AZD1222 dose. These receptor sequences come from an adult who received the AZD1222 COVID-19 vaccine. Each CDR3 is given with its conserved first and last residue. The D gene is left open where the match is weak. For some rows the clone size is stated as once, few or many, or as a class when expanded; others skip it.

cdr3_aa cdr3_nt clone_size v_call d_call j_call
CASQLEAENIQYF TGTGCCAGCCAACTAGAGGCGGAAAACATTCAGTACTTC - TRBV7-8 - TRBJ2-4
CASSSGLAPLHF TGTGCCAGCAGTTCGGGACTTGCCCCCCTCCACTTT - TRBV6-5 - TRBJ1-6
CASSVGSGRADQFF TGTGCCAGCAGCGTAGGAAGCGGGAGGGCTGATCAGTTCTTC - TRBV9 TRBD2 TRBJ2-1
CASIQGTGNYGYTF TGTGCCAGCATTCAAGGGACAGGAAACTATGGCTACACCTTC - TRBV6-6 TRBD1 TRBJ1-2
CAWSRGGLAKNIQYF TGTGCCTGGAGTCGCGGGGGCCTAGCCAAAAACATTCAGTACTTC - TRBV30 - TRBJ2-4
CASSLVSGITYNEQFF TGTGCCAGCAGCTTAGTTTCGGGAATAACCTACAATGAGCAGTTCTTC - TRBV7-2 - TRBJ2-1
CATSDSGTGFDEQYF TGTGCCACCAGTGATTCCGGGACAGGGTTCGACGAGCAGTACTTC - TRBV24-1 TRBD1 TRBJ2-7
CASSSALATDTQYF TGTGCCAGCAGCAGCGCACTAGCGACAGATACGCAGTATTTT - TRBV7-2 TRBD2 TRBJ2-3
CASSRTSGRWNSYEQYF TGTGCCAGTAGTCGGACTAGCGGGAGGTGGAACTCCTACGAGCAGTACTTC - TRBV19 TRBD2 TRBJ2-7
CASSRTTGVGSPGELFF TGTGCCAGCAGCCGTACCACAGGGGTGGGCTCGCCCGGGGAGCTGTTTTTT - TRBV27 TRBD1 TRBJ2-2
CASSYRQGGGNTIYF TGTGCCAGCAGTTACAGGCAGGGAGGGGGAAACACCATATATTTT once TRBV6-6 - TRBJ1-3
CASSSDSYEQYF TGTGCCAGCAGCTCGGACAGCTACGAGCAGTACTTC once TRBV5-6 - TRBJ2-7
CASRDVWSPPGYTF TGTGCCAGCAGAGACGTGTGGTCCCCCCCTGGCTACACCTTC - TRBV27 - TRBJ1-2
CASSRLGWETQYF TGTGCCAGCAGCCGACTAGGTTGGGAGACCCAGTACTTC - TRBV3-1/TRBV3-2 - TRBJ2-5
CASSQVVTGGGYGYTF TGTGCCAGCAGCCAAGTCGTAACAGGGGGAGGGTATGGCTACACCTTC - TRBV14 TRBD1 TRBJ1-2
CASSDVPPYGYTF TGTGCCAGCAGTGACGTCCCTCCCTATGGCTACACCTTC - TRBV25-1 - TRBJ1-2
CANQKAGQGAYEQFF TGTGCCAACCAAAAGGCGGGACAGGGGGCTTATGAGCAGTTCTTC - TRBV7-2 TRBD1 TRBJ2-1
CASSLQGGGGTQYF TGTGCCAGCAGTCTACAGGGGGGCGGCGGGACCCAGTACTTC - TRBV7-2 TRBD1 TRBJ2-5
CASSPATGERAEAFF TGTGCCAGCTCACCAGCGACAGGGGAGCGCGCTGAAGCTTTCTTT - TRBV18 TRBD1 TRBJ1-1